This TCR beta chain derives from a study of blood T cell repertoires in COVID-19. Study-level information: COVID-19 samples from acute and convalescent phases originated in the United States, Italy and Spain. The analysed material was cDNA or gDNA that came from T cells, B-cell-depleted T cells, or PBMCs.

This CDR3 is 19 amino acids long. Original methodology: By means of reference gene primer amplification, nucleated cell counts were estimated. The data were produced by immunoSEQ multiplex PCR, yet TCRdb's version contains in-frame clones alone and is incomplete. The V and J calls and clone size are taken from that table; D and trimming were inferred from the DNA. Among about 210,000 clones listed, 82% were seen once. This TCR was recovered from a woman between 40 and 55 years old with acute or convalescent COVID-19. The sequenced sample was peripheral blood. The J gene is TRBJ1-2, the V gene TRBV12-2. TRBV12-2 is a documented pseudogene. This CDR3 is CASRFSALGLACSNYGYTF. In DNA, the CDR3 is TGTGCAAGTCGCTTTTCAGCGCTTGGTTTGGCCTGCTCAAACTATGGCTACACCTTC.